Presented here are 28 T cell receptor beta chains from one specimen sequenced in a study of human T cells and chemical hapten exposure. The time point here: patch test 2, 6 weeks after DPC sensitization. Treatment here: therapeutic diphenylcyclopropenone sensitization with weekly scalp DPC. In TCRdb, the RACE reads were re-called with MiXCR into one record per CDR3 protein. The sample records around 360,000 distinct CDR3 sequences, under 6.5% being singletons. Sequences were derived from whole blood, sampled in connection with sensitization to the hapten diphenylcyclopropenone (DPC). These receptors were obtained from a woman under 30 with alopecia areata. Some clones in this sample may be carry-over from other donors' samples.

The table lists this clonotype with a few counts. V and J are TRBV27 and TRBJ2-7, with D perhaps matching TRBD1 (7 bases). The CDR3 contains 15 residues. V was cut by 5 bases and J by 2 bases, with 16 bases left in between. CDR1 is MNHEY, CDR2 SMNVEV, per germline (reference sequence). CDR3 residues: CASSPRGQGAYEQYF. CDR3 DNA sequence: TGTGCCAGCAGTCCTCGGGGGCAGGGGGCCTACGAGCAGTACTTC.

This clonotype was seen ten or more times. Here the CDR3 reads CASSLSQGSEKLFF. The CDR3 coding sequence is TGTGCCAGCAGTTTATCGCAAGGTAGTGAAAAACTGTTTTTT. V is TRBV27 and J is TRBJ1-4; D gene unclear. The CDR3 has 14 amino acids. Germline V gene sequence: CDR1 MNHEY, CDR2 SMNVEV (reference sequence). Trimming took off 0 bases at V and 7 bases at J, with 9 bases between the two ends.

This clonotype appeared many times. This rearrangement joins TRBV20-1 to TRBJ1-4, with a weak D call TRBD1 (5 bases). V dropped 0 bases and J dropped 7 bases, with 15 bases sitting between them. The CDR3 spans 15 residues. Germline values: CDR1 DFQATT, CDR2 SNEGSKA (reference sequence). The CDR3 is CSAREPQAGSEKLFF. DNA for the CDR3: TGCAGTGCTAGAGAGCCCCAGGCAGGGAGTGAAAAACTGTTTTTT.

This clonotype was counted between two and nine times. The J gene is TRBJ2-7, the V gene TRBV5-1; 10 bases map to TRBD1. The CDR3 loop spans 14 amino acids. Germline V gives CDR1 SGHRS, CDR2 YFSETQ. J lost 7 bases, V lost 4 bases, and 8 bases had no gene match. CDR3 sequence: CASSPRTGGQEQYF. The CDR3 DNA follows: TGCGCCAGCAGCCCGCGGACAGGGGGACAAGAGCAGTACTTC.

This clonotype has a count of ten or more. The rearrangement uses TRBV7-2 and TRBJ2-3, with 14 bases matching TRBD2. This CDR3 is 16 amino acids long. J lost 6 bases, V lost 5 bases, and 7 bases had no gene match. Per the germline V gene, CDR1 is SGHTA and CDR2 is FQGNSA. For the CDR3, the DNA is TGTGCCAGCAGCCCCGTGACTAGCGGGGGGGCGGATACGCAGTATTTT. It yields the protein CASSPVTSGGADTQYF.

The chain couples TRBV10-3 to TRBJ1-2, with D possibly being TRBD1 (5 bases). The CDR3 consists of 12 residues. V lost 2 bases and J 7 bases, leaving 8 bases between the germline ends. The germline V gene has CDR1 ENHRY and CDR2 SYGVKD. The CDR3 region has the DNA TGTGCCATCAGTGAGGACAGAACTGGCTACACCTTC. It is translated as CAISEDRTGYTF.

The rearrangement joins TRBV6-1 to TRBJ2-4; possible D gene TRBD1, 6 bases. There are 13 residues in the CDR3. The germline V gene has CDR1 MNHNS and CDR2 SASEGT. Trimming cost V 7 bases and J 10 bases, with 17 bases left between them. CDR3 residues: CASNYQGTGIQYF. The CDR3 DNA follows: TGTGCCAGCAATTATCAGGGGACGGGGATTCAGTACTTC.

The gene calls are TRBV5-4 and TRBJ2-7; 8 bases fit TRBD1. The germline V gene has CDR1 SGHNT and CDR2 YYREEE (reference sequence). V lost 2 bases and J lost 0; bases outside the gene matches: 4. The CDR3 is 15 residues long. In DNA, the CDR3 is TGTGCCAGCAGCTTAGCAGGGGGCAGCTCCTACGAGCAGTACTTC. It is translated as CASSLAGGSSYEQYF. The variable domain in full, with the rest retrieved from reference TRBV5-4 and TRBJ2-7, is ETGVTQSPTHLIKTRGQQVTLRCSSQSGHNTVSWYQQALGQGPQFIFQYYREEENGRGNFPPRFSGLQFPNYSSELNVNALELDDSALYLCASSLAGGSSYEQYFGPGTRLTVT.

The rearrangement joins TRBV11-2 to TRBJ2-2; a weak D match, TRBD2 (6 bases). This CDR3 has 15 amino acids. Germline CDR1 is SGHAT and CDR2 is FQNNGV. The germline V and J ends were trimmed by 2 bases and 2 bases, with 9 bases remaining between them. The CDR3 loop reads CASSLRRENTGELFF. The CDR3 DNA is TGTGCCAGCAGCTTAAGGCGGGAAAACACCGGGGAGCTGTTTTTT.

V usage is TRBV18 and J usage is TRBJ2-3; D possibly corresponds to TRBD1 (6 bases). V lost 9 bases and J lost 4, with 14 bases in between. The length of the CDR3 is 13 residues. Germline CDR1 is KGHSH and CDR2 is LQKENI. The CDR3 loop reads CASTGQVPDTQYF. CDR3 nucleotide sequence: TGTGCCAGTACAGGGCAGGTCCCAGATACGCAGTATTTT.

The V and J genes are TRBV10-3 and TRBJ2-7, with 11 bases identical to TRBD1. The CDR3 sequence is 13 residues long. Germline values: CDR1 ENHRY, CDR2 SYGVKD. The junction had 1 base not matched to a gene; V was cut back by 7 bases and J by 2 bases. CDR3 protein: CAIKGQGAYEQYF. In nucleotides, the CDR3 is TGTGCCATCAAGGGACAGGGGGCCTACGAGCAGTACTTC.

This clonotype was found many times. CDR3 coding DNA: TGTGCCAGCAGTTTGACCAATTCACCCCTCCACTTT. Its translation is CASSLTNSPLHF. The chain links TRBV27 to TRBJ1-6; D unclear. In germline, CDR1 is MNHEY, CDR2 SMNVEV (reference sequence). V gave up 3 bases and J gave up 7 bases, with 4 bases separating them. The CDR3 is 12 amino acids.

The table lists this clonotype with many counts. The chain links TRBV28 to TRBJ1-5; TRBD1 is a possible D gene (5 bases). V was pared by 7 bases and J by 3 bases, with 7 bases between. Germline loops: CDR1 MDHEN, CDR2 SYDVKM. This CDR3 region has 12 residues. The DNA of the CDR3 is TGTGCCAGCACACAGGTCAATCAGCCCCAGCATTTT. This gives the protein CASTQVNQPQHF.

About this clonotype: A read error may explain this, as a much larger clone is one base away. This sequence joins TRBV2 and TRBJ1-5; D gene unclear. The CDR3 runs to 13 residues. Germline V CDR1 and CDR2: SNHLY, FYNNEI. The CDR3 is CASSKESNQLQHF. The CDR3 coding sequence is TGTGCCAGCTCTAAAGAGAGCAATCAGCTCCAGCATTTT. The variable domain in full, completed from reference TRBV2 and TRBJ1-5, reads EPEVTQTPSHQVTQMGQEVILRCVPISNHLYFYWYRQILGQKVEFLVSFYNNEISEKSEIFDDQFSVERPDGSNFTLKIRSTKLEDSAMYFCASSKESNQLQHFGDGTRLSIL.

Remarks on this clonotype: Since a much larger clone is just one base distant, this may be a read error. The chain uses TRBV6-2 or TRBV6-3 and TRBJ1-2; D is ambiguous. Germline V gene sequence: CDR1 MNHEY, CDR2 SVGEGT. The CDR3 totals 13 residues. In nucleotides, the CDR3 is TGTGCCAGCAGTTACTCTTACAACTATGGCTTCACCTTC. The encoded protein is CASSYSYNYGFTF.

In this sample, this clonotype turned up many times. J is TRBJ1-5 and V is TRBV20-1, with a weak D call TRBD1 (5 bases). Trimming removed 6 bases from V and 6 bases from J, with 12 bases in between. Germline lookup yields CDR1 DFQATT and CDR2 SNEGSKA (reference sequence). The CDR3 length is 12 residues. CDR3 protein: CSAGREGQPQHF. CDR3 DNA sequence: TGCAGTGCAGGCAGGGAAGGTCAGCCCCAGCATTTT.

This clonotype was recorded a few times. The chain joins TRBV28 to TRBJ2-7; maybe TRBD1 (5 bases). Trimming removed 5 bases at V and 3 bases at J, with 11 bases between. The CDR3 totals 13 residues. From germline, CDR1 is MDHEN and CDR2 SYDVKM. The CDR3 DNA reads as TGTGCCAGCAGTACGACAGAGATCTACGAGCAGTACTTC. It encodes CASSTTEIYEQYF.

V and J are TRBV6-2 or TRBV6-3 and TRBJ2-1; 9 bases line up with TRBD2. CDR3 length equals 16 residues. Per germline, CDR1 MNHEY and CDR2 SVGEGT. The ends lost 5 bases at V and 7 bases at J; junction bases unmatched: 12. The CDR3 here is CASSNFLSGGKNEQFF. The CDR3 nucleotides are TGTGCCAGCAGTAACTTCCTTAGCGGGGGTAAAAATGAGCAGTTCTTC.

The chain recombines TRBV7-2 with TRBJ2-3; D is unresolved. The CDR3 has 13 residues. The germline gives CDR1 SGHTA, CDR2 FQGNSA. Trimming removed 2 bases from V and 2 bases from J, with 5 bases in between. CDR3 in DNA: TGTGCCAGCAGCTTAAGCTACACAGATACGCAGTATTTT. Protein sequence: CASSLSYTDTQYF.

The rearrangement uses TRBV24-1 and TRBJ1-2; D gene unclear. The V gene lost 4 bases and the J gene lost 2 bases, with 4 bases spanning the gap. The germline V gene encodes CDR1 KGHDR and CDR2 SFDVKD. This CDR3 has 12 amino acids. DNA of the CDR3: TGTGCCACCAGTGACCTGAACTATGGCTACACCTTC. This encodes CATSDLNYGYTF.

This clonotype was seen only a few times. Written as DNA, the CDR3 is TGTGCCAGCATAAAACGATCGAGCACAGATACGCAGTATTTT. As protein: CASIKRSSTDTQYF. This chain links TRBV6-6 with TRBJ2-3; D is unresolved. V shed 7 bases and J shed 0 bases, with 11 bases lying between them. This CDR3 spans 14 amino acids. The V gene's germline CDR1 is MNHNY and CDR2 SVGAGI (reference sequence).

This clonotype came up many times. The CDR3 region is CASSEIGEAGNTIYF. The CDR3 DNA is TGTGCCAGCAGTGAAATAGGGGAAGCTGGAAACACCATATATTTT. J is TRBJ1-3 and V is TRBV6-1, with D possibly matching TRBD1 (5 bases). V was shortened by 2 bases and J by 2 bases, with 10 bases between the two germline ends. Per the germline V gene, CDR1 is MNHNS and CDR2 is SASEGT. This CDR3 comprises 15 residues.

As concerns this clonotype: A much bigger clone sits one base away, suggesting this may be a read error. This chain uses TRBV5-1 with TRBJ1-1, with 7 bases that match TRBD1. Per germline, CDR1 SGHRS and CDR2 YFSETQ. This CDR3 region has 14 residues. CDR3: CASSQTGSNIEAFF. CDR3 sequence (DNA): TGCGCCAGCAGCCAGACAGGGTCGAACATTGAAGCTTTCTTT.

The chain couples TRBV2 to TRBJ2-2; 8 bases align to TRBD2. Germline V lookup: CDR1 SNHLY, CDR2 FYNNEI. V lost 6 bases and J lost 3; bases outside the gene matches: 3. There are 14 residues in the CDR3. The CDR3 reads CASSPSGHTGELFF. The CDR3 DNA reads as TGTGCCAGCAGCCCTAGCGGGCACACCGGGGAGCTGTTTTTT.

The J gene is TRBJ2-4, the V gene TRBV5-6; TRBD1 matches 7 bases. Germline CDR1 is SGHDT and CDR2 is YYEEEE. V shed 0 bases and J 8 bases; nucleotides not matched to a gene: 5. The CDR3 runs 14 residues. CDR3 region: CASSLVNRGHIQYF. CDR3 coding DNA: TGTGCCAGCAGCTTGGTGAACAGGGGTCACATTCAGTACTTC.

In this sample, this clonotype turned up many times. The chain is built from TRBV28 and TRBJ1-2; TRBD1 is a possible D gene (5 bases). Trimming stripped 7 bases from V and 7 bases from J, with 28 bases between. The CDR3 spans 17 residues. CDR1 is MDHEN and CDR2 is SYDVKM in the germline V gene. In DNA form, the CDR3 reads TGTGCCAGCAACATCAGGGTTCAGAAACTCTCCAAGGGTGGCTACACCTTC. Its protein product is CASNIRVQKLSKGGYTF.

The J gene is TRBJ1-1, the V gene TRBV28; no definite D call. Germline values: CDR1 MDHEN, CDR2 SYDVKM. The CDR3 totals 14 residues. The ends were cut back, 6 bases at V and 1 base at J, with 12 bases in the middle. CDR3 bases: TGTGCCAGCAGGCGCCATTCAGAGAACACTGAAGCTTTCTTT. This codes for CASRRHSENTEAFF.

There are many counts of this clonotype. The chain recombines TRBV18 with TRBJ1-2, with a tentative D call TRBD1 (6 bases). V lost 0 bases and J lost 4, with 9 bases in between. Germline assignment: CDR1 KGHSH and CDR2 LQKENI. This CDR3 contains 14 residues. The CDR3 loop is CASSPPDSFYGYTF. CDR3 in DNA: TGTGCCAGCTCACCACCGGACAGTTTCTATGGCTACACCTTC.